The 17 T cell receptor beta chains given below trace back to one sample, sequenced in a study of cytomegalovirus exposure and HLA in healthy donors. Both 60 Vbeta primers and 13 Jbeta primers went into the PCR. The table came from immunoSEQ multiplex PCR; TCRdb's copy has only in-frame clones and leaves some out. The sample lists roughly 200,000 clones; more than 9.5% were seen once. Source material: PBMCs. These receptors were taken from a man aged 45 to 65 in good health and CMV-seropositive.

In its sample, this clone was seen a few times. The chain carries TRBV9 and TRBJ1-2; D gene ambiguous. The germline V gene has CDR1 SGDLS and CDR2 YYNGEE. V lost 0 bases and J lost 4, with 10 bases in between. The CDR3 extends over 14 amino acids. CDR3 bases: TGTGCCAGCAGCGTAGGAGTGGAGGTCTATGGCTACACCTTC. It encodes CASSVGVEVYGYTF. The full variable domain, completed using reference TRBV9 and TRBJ1-2, is DSGVTQTPKHLITATGQRVTLRCSPRSGDLSVYWYQQSLDQGLQFLIQYYNGEERAKGNILERFSAQQFPDLHSELNLSSLELGDSALYFCASSVGVEVYGYTFGSGTRLTVV.

This clone has only a few counts. The V and J genes are TRBV5-1 and TRBJ2-3, with TRBD2 matching 12 bases. The CDR3 spans 15 residues. V trimming: 4 bases; J trimming: 1 base; junction bases outside the gene matches: 1. The germline gives CDR1 SGHRS, CDR2 YFSETQ. This CDR3 reads CASSRTSGGTDTQYF. The CDR3 DNA reads TGCGCCAGCAGCCGGACTAGCGGGGGCACAGATACGCAGTATTTT.

The V call is TRBV5-1, the J call TRBJ2-3, with D perhaps TRBD2 (6 bases). V was clipped by 0 bases and J by 5 bases, with 16 bases between them. The CDR3 spans 16 residues. The germline CDR1 and CDR2 sequences are SGHRS and YFSETQ. This CDR3 is CASSLEAGRFQDTQYF. The CDR3 DNA sequence: TGCGCCAGCAGCTTGGAGGCAGGGAGGTTTCAAGATACGCAGTATTTT.

This chain joins TRBV4-1 and TRBJ2-2; 11 nucleotides align to TRBD1. This CDR3 has 18 amino acids. The germline CDR1 and CDR2 sequences are MGHRA and YSYEKL. The ends lost 3 bases at V and 6 bases at J; junction bases unmatched: 12. CDR3 protein: CASSHPRTGQGASGELFF. Here the CDR3 DNA reads TGCGCCAGCAGCCATCCCAGGACTGGACAGGGGGCCTCCGGGGAGCTGTTTTTT.

This clone has more than one count but fewer than ten. The chain has TRBV4-3 and TRBJ2-2, with D tentatively TRBD2 (6 bases). V was cut by 4 bases and J by 7 bases, with 10 bases left in between. The CDR3 consists of 13 residues. Germline CDR1 reads LGHNA; CDR2 reads YSLEER. The CDR3: CASSPAGGGELFF. CDR3 sequence (DNA): TGCGCCAGCAGCCCAGCGGGCGGCGGGGAGCTGTTTTTT.

The gene calls are TRBV5-4 and TRBJ2-7; 8 positions agree with TRBD2. Germline CDR1 SGHNT, CDR2 YYREEE (reference sequence). The CDR3 runs to 14 residues. The junction had 6 bases not matched to a gene; V was cut back by 1 base and J by 6 bases. The CDR3 here is CASSLSPTSVEQYV. The CDR3 DNA is TGTGCCAGCAGCTTGTCACCGACTAGCGTCGAGCAGTACGTC.

In its sample, this clone was seen a few times. This rearrangement joins TRBV7-9 to TRBJ1-1; unclear D gene. Germline assignment: CDR1 SEHNR and CDR2 FQNEAQ (reference sequence). Trimming shortened V by 5 bases and J by 1 base, and 5 bases separated the two germline ends. This CDR3 has 12 amino acids. In DNA form, the CDR3 reads TGTGCCAGCAGCCGGGGGAACACTGAAGCTTTCTTT. Its protein product is CASSRGNTEAFF.

The chain is built from TRBV28 and TRBJ1-1; D remains unclear. Germline CDR1 reads MDHEN; CDR2 reads SYDVKM. This CDR3 spans 13 amino acids. The germline V and J ends were trimmed by 6 bases and 4 bases, with 12 bases remaining between them. The CDR3 reads CASSFEGFTEAFF. As DNA, the CDR3 is TGTGCCAGCAGCTTTGAGGGTTTCACTGAAGCTTTCTTT.

The chain carries TRBV5-1 and TRBJ2-2; possible D gene TRBD2, 6 bases. Germline CDR1 reads SGHRS; CDR2 reads YFSETQ. This CDR3 is 15 amino acids long. The ends were cut back, 3 bases at V and 0 bases at J, with 9 bases in the middle. The CDR3 DNA sequence: TGCGCCAGCAGCTCCGGGACTTCGAACACCGGGGAGCTGTTTTTT. It is translated as CASSSGTSNTGELFF.

The chain joins TRBV12-1 to TRBJ2-7; TRBD2, the D gene given by the table, was not confirmed from the DNA. TRBV12-1 counts as a pseudogene. The CDR3 covers 15 residues. The CDR3 loop reads CASSRGPSEHYEQYV. Written as DNA, the CDR3 is TGTGCCAGCAGCCGTGGCCCTAGCGAGCATTACGAGCAGTACGTC.

J is TRBJ1-2 and V is TRBV20-1; 7 bases are a match to TRBD1. V shed 7 bases, J shed 3 bases, and the junction held 2 bases outside the gene matches. The germline V gene encodes CDR1 DFQATT and CDR2 SNEGSKA (reference sequence). The CDR3 extends over 11 amino acids. The CDR3 loop is CSVQGDYGYTF. CDR3 sequence (DNA): TGCAGTGTTCAGGGGGACTATGGCTACACCTTC.

The rearrangement uses TRBV19 and TRBJ1-1; 7 bases align to TRBD1. The ends lost 5 bases at V and 10 bases at J; junction bases unmatched: 16. The length of the CDR3 is 15 residues. Germline assignment: CDR1 LNHDA and CDR2 SQIVND (reference sequence). CDR3 residues: CASSLSDRLPGGAFF. The DNA for the CDR3 is TGTGCCAGTAGTCTGTCGGACAGGCTCCCAGGCGGAGCTTTCTTT.

The chain employs TRBV5-1 and TRBJ2-1, with 11 bases identical to TRBD1. From germline, CDR1 is SGHRS and CDR2 YFSETQ. The length of the CDR3 is 15 residues. Losses at the gene ends were 2 bases for V and 9 bases for J; bases not matched to a gene: 7. The CDR3 nucleotides are TGCGCCAGCAGCTTCCGGGACAGGGGGTTGGGTGAGCAGTTCTTC. Amino acid sequence: CASSFRDRGLGEQFF.

This chain links TRBV7-9 with TRBJ2-1; TRBD2 matches at 14 bases. Losses at the gene ends were 9 bases for V and 7 bases for J; bases not matched to a gene: 5. The CDR3 is made up of 14 amino acids. The germline gives CDR1 SEHNR, CDR2 FQNEAQ (reference sequence). CDR3 protein: CASTTSGGGNEQFF. DNA of the CDR3: TGTGCCAGTACGACTAGCGGGGGGGGGAATGAGCAGTTCTTC.

V is TRBV7-6 and J is TRBJ1-2; 7 nucleotides line up with TRBD1. Germline-derived CDR1 and CDR2 are SGHVS and FNYEAQ. With V trimmed by 5 bases and J by 5 bases, 11 bases remained unmatched. CDR3 length: 15 residues. CDR3 amino acids: CASSPTDREAYGYTF. The DNA for the CDR3 is TGTGCCAGCAGCCCCACCGACAGGGAGGCGTATGGCTACACCTTC. The full variable domain, with the rest looked up from reference TRBV7-6 and TRBJ1-2, is GAGVSQSPRYKVTKRGQDVALRCDPISGHVSLYWYRQALGQGPEFLTYFNYEAQQDKSGLPNDRFSAERPEGSISTLTIQRTEQRDSAMYRCASSPTDREAYGYTFGSGTRLTVV.

This chain connects TRBV2 to TRBJ2-7; possibly TRBD1 for D (5 bases). The CDR3 is made up of 13 amino acids. The V gene lost 10 bases and the J gene lost 3 bases, with 16 bases spanning the gap. Germline V CDR1 and CDR2: SNHLY, FYNNEI. The CDR3 DNA is TGTGCCACCGAGATGGGGCAGGGCTACGAGCAGTACTTC. Protein: CATEMGQGYEQYF. The variable domain in full, with the rest retrieved from reference TRBV2 and TRBJ2-7, is EPEVTQTPSHQVTQMGQEVILRCVPISNHLYFYWYRQILGQKVEFLVSFYNNEISEKSEIFDDQFSVERPDGSNFTLKIRSTKLEDSAMYFCATEMGQGYEQYFGPGTRLTVT.

The chain recombines TRBV5-4 with TRBJ2-5; maybe TRBD2 (7 bases). Germline CDR1 reads SGHNT; CDR2 reads YYREEE (reference sequence). The CDR3 covers 13 residues. V was cut by 4 bases and J by 5 bases, with 12 bases left in between. The CDR3 reads CASSPGGRETQYF. The CDR3 DNA sequence: TGTGCCAGCAGCCCCGGGGGGCGGGAGACCCAGTACTTC. Filled out from reference TRBV5-4 and TRBJ2-5, the complete variable domain reads ETGVTQSPTHLIKTRGQQVTLRCSSQSGHNTVSWYQQALGQGPQFIFQYYREEENGRGNFPPRFSGLQFPNYSSELNVNALELDDSALYLCASSPGGRETQYFGPGTRLLVL.